A selection of T cell receptor beta chains follows, all from one sample in a study of T cell repertoires in cytomegalovirus infection. TCRdb re-analysed the reads in MiXCR, keeping a single row per CDR3 protein. In the table there are roughly 310,000 distinct CDR3 sequences, 25% to 30% of which are singletons. Their antigen targets remain unknown. This specimen was cultured PBMCs, taken from culture after CMV antigen stimulation. The receptors derive from a human donor in good health (CMV status not recorded). Some clones in this sample may be carry-over from other donors' samples. Both conserved end residues are part of each CDR3. The order of the fields is clone size, D gene, V gene, J gene, CDR3 protein. The D gene is left open where the match is weak. Size tells how often a clone was seen (once, few, many) or the class of an expanded clone, and some rows leave it out.

clone_size: many; d_call: TRBD1; v_call: TRBV7-6; j_call: TRBJ1-6; cdr3_aa: CASSSHTAGQGSSYNSPLHF
clone_size: .; d_call: .; v_call: TRBV7-2; j_call: TRBJ1-2; cdr3_aa: CASSLVPRTRRLTGYTF
clone_size: few; d_call: TRBD2; v_call: TRBV12-3/TRBV12-4; j_call: TRBJ2-1; cdr3_aa: CASSWGGRVGEQFF
clone_size: .; d_call: .; v_call: TRBV12-3/TRBV12-4; j_call: TRBJ1-2; cdr3_aa: CASTRGHPDGYTF
clone_size: .; d_call: TRBD1; v_call: TRBV2; j_call: TRBJ1-5; cdr3_aa: CASSESGQGLNQPQHF
clone_size: .; d_call: .; v_call: TRBV7-8; j_call: TRBJ1-6; cdr3_aa: CASSFSSGDRNSPLHF
clone_size: .; d_call: TRBD2; v_call: TRBV2; j_call: TRBJ2-6; cdr3_aa: CATGGESSGANVLTF
clone_size: .; d_call: TRBD2; v_call: TRBV3-1; j_call: TRBJ2-2; cdr3_aa: CASSLTSGITWSVTGELFF
clone_size: .; d_call: .; v_call: TRBV11-2; j_call: TRBJ2-1; cdr3_aa: CASSPEYNEQFF
clone_size: many; d_call: TRBD2; v_call: TRBV28; j_call: TRBJ2-1; cdr3_aa: CASSLPSGSDWVKQFF
clone_size: .; d_call: .; v_call: TRBV14; j_call: TRBJ2-7; cdr3_aa: CASSQIQGTKQYF
clone_size: few; d_call: .; v_call: TRBV19; j_call: TRBJ2-1; cdr3_aa: CASSIPPTNEEFF
clone_size: few; d_call: TRBD2; v_call: TRBV7-3; j_call: TRBJ2-1; cdr3_aa: CASSATSGRDNEQFF
clone_size: .; d_call: .; v_call: TRBV30; j_call: TRBJ2-3; cdr3_aa: CAWSLGVNTQYF
clone_size: .; d_call: TRBD1; v_call: TRBV11-3; j_call: TRBJ1-1; cdr3_aa: CASSLVTGRGEAIF
clone_size: .; d_call: TRBD2; v_call: TRBV4-1; j_call: TRBJ2-3; cdr3_aa: CASSRTASTGTSEYTQYF
clone_size: many; d_call: TRBD1; v_call: TRBV7-2; j_call: TRBJ1-4; cdr3_aa: CASSLRWQGATNEKLFF
clone_size: .; d_call: TRBD2; v_call: TRBV18; j_call: TRBJ2-3; cdr3_aa: CASSPLNSGITDTQYF
clone_size: few; d_call: .; v_call: TRBV12-3/TRBV12-4; j_call: TRBJ2-7; cdr3_aa: CASSLTGLYEQYF
clone_size: .; d_call: .; v_call: TRBV7-8; j_call: TRBJ2-1; cdr3_aa: CASSLDEQFF
clone_size: few; d_call: TRBD1; v_call: TRBV7-3; j_call: TRBJ2-1; cdr3_aa: CASSREGASSYNEQFF
clone_size: many; d_call: .; v_call: TRBV7-4; j_call: TRBJ1-3; cdr3_aa: CASSLYEGSGNTIYF
clone_size: once; d_call: TRBD1; v_call: TRBV27; j_call: TRBJ2-2; cdr3_aa: CASSFLAGQGGTGELFF
clone_size: few; d_call: TRBD2; v_call: TRBV7-2; j_call: TRBJ2-7; cdr3_aa: CASSPQAGSGEVF
clone_size: few; d_call: .; v_call: TRBV4-1; j_call: TRBJ2-7; cdr3_aa: CASSYLEGWEQYF
clone_size: .; d_call: .; v_call: TRBV19; j_call: TRBJ1-6; cdr3_aa: CASSPTGYRAPLHF
clone_size: .; d_call: .; v_call: TRBV12-3/TRBV12-4; j_call: TRBJ1-1; cdr3_aa: CATSPVGVEAFF
clone_size: many; d_call: .; v_call: TRBV7-2; j_call: TRBJ2-2; cdr3_aa: CASSPRRGLSNTGELFF
clone_size: .; d_call: .; v_call: TRBV19; j_call: TRBJ2-1; cdr3_aa: CASSRSGAFNEQFF
clone_size: .; d_call: .; v_call: TRBV7-2; j_call: TRBJ1-2; cdr3_aa: CASSTKGGQIMNGYTF
clone_size: .; d_call: .; v_call: TRBV7-2; j_call: TRBJ1-1; cdr3_aa: CASSLSRLLGTEAFF
clone_size: .; d_call: .; v_call: TRBV7-4; j_call: TRBJ2-2; cdr3_aa: CASRRETGELFF
clone_size: .; d_call: .; v_call: TRBV7-9; j_call: TRBJ1-5; cdr3_aa: CASSLDGPGVRNQPQHF
clone_size: .; d_call: .; v_call: TRBV7-3; j_call: TRBJ2-1; cdr3_aa: CASSPLGTYNEQFF
clone_size: .; d_call: .; v_call: TRBV6-1; j_call: TRBJ1-6; cdr3_aa: CASSERAGALEHF
clone_size: many; d_call: TRBD1; v_call: TRBV7-2; j_call: TRBJ2-1; cdr3_aa: CASSLASGQGINEQFF
clone_size: few; d_call: TRBD1; v_call: TRBV5-4; j_call: TRBJ1-1; cdr3_aa: CASSPDRGQHTEAFF
clone_size: .; d_call: .; v_call: TRBV20-1; j_call: TRBJ1-4; cdr3_aa: CSASPSVHLEKLFF
clone_size: few; d_call: .; v_call: TRBV7-9; j_call: TRBJ1-1; cdr3_aa: CASTTSGVNTEAFF
clone_size: .; d_call: TRBD1; v_call: TRBV13; j_call: TRBJ2-7; cdr3_aa: CASRLTGAAYEQYF